The count of the clone carrying this TCR beta chain is one. V gave up 1 base and J gave up 1 base, with 17 bases separating them. CDR1 is MNHEY, CDR2 SMNVEV, per germline (reference sequence). The CDR3 is 18 amino acids. This specimen belongs to a study of blood T cell repertoires in COVID-19. Study details: The United States, Italy and Spain supplied acute and convalescent COVID-19 samples.

Participants' own reports of clinical history determined their cohort assignment. The assay was immunoSEQ multiplex PCR, and TCRdb's table has in-frame clones only and misses some. The sample includes fewer than 350,000 clones, around 88% of them seen just once. The chain couples TRBV27 to TRBJ2-1, with TRBD2 as a possible D gene (6 bases). Material: PBMCs or T cells enriched from blood (not recorded which). The receptor was derived from a woman aged 40 to 50 who had recovered from COVID-19. CDR3 protein: CASSLLKNRDSSYNEQFF. The CDR3, as DNA: TGTGCCAGCAGTTTATTGAAGAATCGGGACTCATCCTACAATGAGCAGTTCTTC.